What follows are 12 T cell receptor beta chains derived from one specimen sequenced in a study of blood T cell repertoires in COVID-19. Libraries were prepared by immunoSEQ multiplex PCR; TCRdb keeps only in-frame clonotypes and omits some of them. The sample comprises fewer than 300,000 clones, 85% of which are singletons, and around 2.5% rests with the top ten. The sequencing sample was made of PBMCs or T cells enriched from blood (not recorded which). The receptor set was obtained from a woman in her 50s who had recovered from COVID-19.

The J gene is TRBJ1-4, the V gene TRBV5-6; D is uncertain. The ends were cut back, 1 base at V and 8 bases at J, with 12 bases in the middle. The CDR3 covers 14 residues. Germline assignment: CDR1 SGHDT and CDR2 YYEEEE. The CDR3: CASSLRSPEEKLFF. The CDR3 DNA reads TGTGCCAGCAGCTTGCGGAGTCCAGAGGAAAAACTGTTTTTT. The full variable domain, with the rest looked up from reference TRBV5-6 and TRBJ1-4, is DAGVTQSPTHLIKTRGQQVTLRCSPKSGHDTVSWYQQALGQGPQFIFQYYEEEERQRGNFPDRFSGHQFPNYSSELNVNALLLGDSALYLCASSLRSPEEKLFFGSGTQLSVL.

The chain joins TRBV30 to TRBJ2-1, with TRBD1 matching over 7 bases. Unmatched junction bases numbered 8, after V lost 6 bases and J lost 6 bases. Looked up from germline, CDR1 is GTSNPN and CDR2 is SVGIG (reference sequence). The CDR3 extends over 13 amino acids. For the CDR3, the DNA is TGTGCCTGTTCGACAGGGTTAGGCAATGAGCAGTTCTTC. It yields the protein CACSTGLGNEQFF.

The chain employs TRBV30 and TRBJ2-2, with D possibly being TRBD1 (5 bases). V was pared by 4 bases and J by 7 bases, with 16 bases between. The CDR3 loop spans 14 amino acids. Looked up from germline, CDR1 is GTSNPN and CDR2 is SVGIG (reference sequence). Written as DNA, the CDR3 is TGTGCCTGGACCCCAGGGAAAAGGAGCGGGGAGCTGTTTTTT. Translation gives CAWTPGKRSGELFF.

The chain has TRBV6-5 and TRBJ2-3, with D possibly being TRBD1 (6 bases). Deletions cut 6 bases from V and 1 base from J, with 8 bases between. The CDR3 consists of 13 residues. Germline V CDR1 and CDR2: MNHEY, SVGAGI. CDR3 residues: CASRDSGTDTQYF. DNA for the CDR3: TGTGCCAGCAGGGACAGCGGCACAGATACGCAGTATTTT.

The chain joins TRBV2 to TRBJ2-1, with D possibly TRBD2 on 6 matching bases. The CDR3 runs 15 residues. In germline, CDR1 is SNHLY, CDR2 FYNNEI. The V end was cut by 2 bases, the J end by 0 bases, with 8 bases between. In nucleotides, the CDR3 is TGTGCCAGCAGTGAATGGAGGGGCTCCTACAATGAGCAGTTCTTC. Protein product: CASSEWRGSYNEQFF.

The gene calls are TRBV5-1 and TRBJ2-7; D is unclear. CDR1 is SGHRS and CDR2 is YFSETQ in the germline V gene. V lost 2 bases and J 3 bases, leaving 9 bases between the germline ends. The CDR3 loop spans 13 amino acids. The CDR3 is CASSFMENYEQYF. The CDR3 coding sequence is TGCGCCAGCAGCTTCATGGAGAACTACGAGCAGTACTTC.

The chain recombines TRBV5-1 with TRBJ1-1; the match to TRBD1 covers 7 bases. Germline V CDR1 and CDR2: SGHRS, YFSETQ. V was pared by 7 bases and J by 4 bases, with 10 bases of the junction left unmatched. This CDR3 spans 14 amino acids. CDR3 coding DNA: TGCGCCAGCCGGTACAGGGGAGAGGGCACTGAAGCTTTCTTT. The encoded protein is CASRYRGEGTEAFF.

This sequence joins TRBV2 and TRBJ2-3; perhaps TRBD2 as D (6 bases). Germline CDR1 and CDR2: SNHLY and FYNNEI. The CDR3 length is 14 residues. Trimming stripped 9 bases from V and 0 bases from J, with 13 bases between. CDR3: CARKWRVSTDTQYF. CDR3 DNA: TGTGCCAGAAAGTGGAGGGTCAGCACAGATACGCAGTATTTT.

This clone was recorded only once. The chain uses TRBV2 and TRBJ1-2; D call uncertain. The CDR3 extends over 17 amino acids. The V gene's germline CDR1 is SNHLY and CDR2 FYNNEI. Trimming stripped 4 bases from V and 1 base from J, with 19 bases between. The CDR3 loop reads CASSANLGREDNYGYTF. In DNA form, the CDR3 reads TGTGCCAGCAGTGCAAATCTAGGGAGGGAAGATAACTATGGCTACACCTTC.

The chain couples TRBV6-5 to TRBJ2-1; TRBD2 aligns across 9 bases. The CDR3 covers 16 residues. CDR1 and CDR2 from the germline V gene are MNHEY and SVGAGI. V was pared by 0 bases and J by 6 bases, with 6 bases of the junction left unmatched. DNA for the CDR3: TGTGCCAGCAGTTACTCCTTTAGCGGGAGAGGCAATGAGCAGTTCTTC. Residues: CASSYSFSGRGNEQFF.

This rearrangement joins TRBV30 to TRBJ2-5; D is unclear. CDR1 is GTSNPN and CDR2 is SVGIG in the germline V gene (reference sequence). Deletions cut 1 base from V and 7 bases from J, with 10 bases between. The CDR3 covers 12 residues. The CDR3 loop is CAWSELSGTQYF. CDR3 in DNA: TGTGCCTGGAGTGAACTTTCGGGGACCCAGTACTTC.

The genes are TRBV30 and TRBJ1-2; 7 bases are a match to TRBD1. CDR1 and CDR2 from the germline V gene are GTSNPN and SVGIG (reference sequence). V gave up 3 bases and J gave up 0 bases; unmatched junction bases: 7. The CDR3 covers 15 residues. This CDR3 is CAWSAGGLPNYGYTF. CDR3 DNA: TGTGCCTGGAGCGCAGGGGGGCTCCCTAACTATGGCTACACCTTC.